The 32 T cell receptor beta chains presented below share a single source sample, sequenced in a study of metastatic and nonmetastatic thyroid tumors. Using MiXCR, TCRdb re-called clones from the PCR reads. The repertoire has some 86,000 clones, about 12% of them found once; the top ten carry around 8.8%. No treatment had been given to any patient before thyroid surgery. Specimen: tumor tissue. These receptor sequences come from a female donor with papillary thyroid cancer or a benign thyroid nodule (not recorded which). Some clones in this sample may be carry-over from other donors' samples.

The table lists this clone with many counts. The rearrangement links TRBV5-1 to TRBJ2-7; D uncertain. Looked up from germline, CDR1 is SGHRS and CDR2 is YFSETQ. This CDR3 spans 14 amino acids. Deletions cut 1 base from V and 4 bases from J, with 12 bases between. Here the CDR3 DNA reads TGCGCCAGCAGCTTGAGGAGTTATGAATACGAGCAGTACTTC. Translated, it gives CASSLRSYEYEQYF.

This clone was counted many times. Other DNA sequences in this specimen translate into the identical CDR3. The rearrangement joins TRBV19 to TRBJ2-1; D gene uncertain. The CDR3 has 13 amino acids. Germline-derived CDR1 and CDR2 are LNHDA and SQIVND (reference sequence). V was pared by 3 bases and J by 3 bases, with 6 bases between. CDR3 in amino acids: CASSIGYYNEQFF. The CDR3 DNA sequence: TGTGCCAGTAGTATCGGATACTACAATGAGCAGTTCTTC.

Of note for this clone: A single base separates this from a much larger clone, so it may be a read error. Other DNA sequences within the sample encode an identical CDR3. The rearrangement joins TRBV20-1 to TRBJ2-3, with unresolved D. The germline CDR1 and CDR2 sequences are DFQATT and SNEGSKA (reference sequence). CDR3 size: 10 residues. With 4 bases removed from V and 6 bases from J, the gap between germline ends came to 5 bases. CDR3 coding DNA: TGCAGTGCTATAATTGATACGCAGTATTTT. It translates to CSAIIDTQYF.

By proportion, this clone is medium-sized. The chain recombines TRBV28 with TRBJ1-5, with 10 bases aligning to TRBD1. The CDR3 loop spans 13 amino acids. CDR1 MDHEN and CDR2 SYDVKM come from the germline V gene. V was clipped by 8 bases and J by 7 bases; unmatched bases: 5. CDR3 sequence: CASGTGEFQPQHF. The CDR3, as DNA: TGTGCCAGCGGGACAGGGGAATTCCAGCCCCAGCATTTT. Looking up the rest from reference TRBV28 and TRBJ1-5 gives the full variable domain: DVKVTQSSRYLVKRTGEKVFLECVQDMDHENMFWYRQDPGLGLRLIYFSYDVKMKEKGDIPEGYSVSREKKERFSLILESASTNQTSMYLCASGTGEFQPQHFGDGTRLSIL.

Comment on this clone: A much larger clone differs by one base, so this may be a read error. The chain employs TRBV5-3 and TRBJ2-3, with TRBD1 matching over 10 bases. TRBV5-3 is given ORF status, its function remaining uncertain. The J segment lost 6 bases and the V segment lost 8 bases, leaving 12 bases of the junction unmatched. CDR3 length: 15 amino acids. CDR3 DNA: TGTGCCAGTAGCCCGGGACAGGGGAAGTGGGATACGCAGTATTTT. Amino acid sequence: CASSPGQGKWDTQYF.

With regard to this clone: This clone may be a read error of a much larger clone one base away. Other DNA sequences within the sample encode an identical CDR3. The V gene is TRBV11-1, the J gene TRBJ2-1; D gene ambiguous. The CDR3 spans 16 residues. V was pared by 5 bases and J by 1 base, with 15 bases between. Germline assignment: CDR1 SGHAT and CDR2 FQDESV (reference sequence). The CDR3 protein is CASSPIGTVSYNEQFF. The CDR3, as DNA: TGTGCCAGCAGCCCCATCGGTACTGTGTCCTACAATGAGCAGTTCTTC.

This clone has at least ten counts. The chain is built from TRBV19 and TRBJ2-1; 7 bases are shared with TRBD1. The germline V gene has CDR1 LNHDA and CDR2 SQIVND (reference sequence). Unmatched junction bases numbered 8, after V lost 7 bases and J lost 5 bases. The CDR3 is 14 amino acids. The CDR3 sequence: CASTPTGAHNEQFF. CDR3 coding DNA: TGTGCCAGTACTCCTACAGGGGCACACAATGAGCAGTTCTTC.

This clone showed up many times. The chain couples TRBV4-1 to TRBJ1-4; D unresolved. Trimming pared 1 base from V and 6 bases from J, leaving 3 bases between. Per the germline V gene, CDR1 is MGHRA and CDR2 is YSYEKL. CDR3 length: 12 amino acids. CDR3 in amino acids: CASSQAHEKLFF. The CDR3 bases are TGCGCCAGCAGCCAAGCTCATGAAAAACTGTTTTTT.

There are a few counts of this clone. The genes are TRBV14 and TRBJ2-5, with 7 bases identical to TRBD1. In germline, CDR1 is SGHDN, CDR2 FVKESK. V was pared by 2 bases and J by 9 bases, with 12 bases of the junction left unmatched. There are 15 residues in the CDR3. This chain's CDR3 is CASSQRHRGTMAQYF. The CDR3 DNA follows: TGTGCCAGCAGCCAAAGGCACAGGGGCACGATGGCCCAGTACTTC.

Regarding this clone: Since a much larger clone is just one base distant, this may be a read error. This sample includes further DNA sequences coding for the same CDR3. The rearrangement uses TRBV19 and TRBJ2-7, with a possible D match to TRBD2 (5 bases). The V end was cut by 3 bases, the J end by 6 bases, with 15 bases between. Germline loops: CDR1 LNHDA, CDR2 SQIVND (reference sequence). The CDR3 consists of 14 residues. CDR3 protein: CASSIFLASSEQYF. The CDR3 bases are TGTGCCAGTAGTATTTTCCTAGCTTCAAGCGAGCAGTACTTC.

To note about this clone: A much larger clonotype is one base distant, so this may be a read error. The chain is built from TRBV20-1 and TRBJ2-3, with 9 nucleotides matching TRBD2. The CDR3 sequence is 14 residues long. Per germline, CDR1 DFQATT and CDR2 SNEGSKA (reference sequence). CDR3 DNA: TGCAGTGCCCCTAGCGGGACTAGCAAAGATACACAGTATTTT. It specifies CSAPSGTSKDTQYF.

Ten or more counts support this clone. CDR3 loop: CASRPGQGVNEQYF. The CDR3 DNA is TGTGCCAGCAGGCCGGGACAGGGGGTTAACGAGCAGTACTTC. This chain links TRBV2 with TRBJ2-7, with TRBD1 matching 11 bases. The CDR3 has 14 amino acids. Germline lookup yields CDR1 SNHLY and CDR2 FYNNEI. Trimming took 6 bases from V and 5 from J; bases not matched to a gene: 6.

Comment on this clone: Being one base from a much bigger clone, this may be a read error. This sample also contains other DNA sequences that code for the same CDR3. The CDR3: CARGGWGRETQYF. CDR3 DNA sequence: TGTGCCAGAGGGGGATGGGGGCGGGAGACACAGTACTTC. The chain joins TRBV2 to TRBJ2-5; tentative D call: TRBD2 (7 bases). This CDR3 spans 13 amino acids. Germline V gene sequence: CDR1 SNHLY, CDR2 FYNNEI.

This clone came up many times. The chain couples TRBV29-1 to TRBJ2-3, with D possibly matching TRBD1 (6 bases). Germline CDR1 and CDR2: SQVTM and ANQGSEA. The length of the CDR3 is 15 residues. Trimming took 3 bases from V and 4 from J, leaving 17 bases between them. The DNA for the CDR3 is TGCAGCGTTGATTGGCCCAGGGGTGGAGCAGATACGCAGTATTTT. Translation: CSVDWPRGGADTQYF.

As concerns this clone: A single base separates this from a much larger clone, so it may be a read error. This rearrangement joins TRBV7-9 to TRBJ2-2; D unresolved. This CDR3 comprises 14 residues. V was clipped by 3 bases and J by 4 bases, with 9 bases between them. The germline V gene encodes CDR1 SEHNR and CDR2 FQNEAQ (reference sequence). The CDR3 DNA sequence: TGTGCCAGCAGCTTTTCTCTGTTCACCGGGGAGCTGTTTTTT. Translation gives CASSFSLFTGELFF. Full variable domain (outside the CDR3, taken from reference TRBV7-9 and TRBJ2-2): DTGVSQNPRHKITKRGQNVTFRCDPISEHNRLYWYRQTLGQGPEFLTYFQNEAQLEKSRLLSDRFSAERPKGSFSTLEIQRTEQGDSAMYLCASSFSLFTGELFFGEGSRLTVL.

This clone has at least ten counts. The V call is TRBV19, the J call TRBJ2-7; 9 bases match TRBD1. V gave up 9 bases and J gave up 0 bases; unmatched junction bases: 3. Germline loops: CDR1 LNHDA, CDR2 SQIVND (reference sequence). This CDR3 contains 13 residues. The CDR3 sequence: CASQDRGSYEQYF. The CDR3 nucleotides read TGTGCCAGCCAGGACAGGGGCTCCTACGAGCAGTACTTC.

At least ten counts were recorded for this clone. V is TRBV6-1 and J is TRBJ1-2; the match to TRBD1 covers 9 bases. Germline V gene lookup returns CDR1 MNHNS and CDR2 SASEGT. The V gene end was trimmed by 6 bases and the J gene end by 8 bases; junction bases not matched to a gene: 10. This CDR3 has 14 amino acids. The CDR3 here is CASSPRRDREGYTF. For the CDR3, the DNA is TGTGCCAGCAGCCCAAGGAGGGACAGGGAGGGCTACACCTTC.

J is TRBJ2-3 and V is TRBV13; 12 bases fit TRBD2. V shed 2 bases and J 4 bases; nucleotides not matched to a gene: 10. The CDR3 length is 18 residues. CDR1 and CDR2 from the germline V gene are PRHDT and FYEKMQ (reference sequence). CDR3 amino acids: CASSLSSGRARGSDTQYF. In DNA form, the CDR3 reads TGTGCCAGCAGCTTATCTAGCGGGAGGGCCCGGGGATCAGATACGCAGTATTTT.

This clone was counted a few times. A read error may explain this, as a much larger clone is one base away. This chain uses TRBV19 with TRBJ2-1; weak D call: TRBD1 (6 bases). V lost 8 bases and J 3 bases, leaving 14 bases between the germline ends. Germline values: CDR1 LNHDA, CDR2 SQIVND (reference sequence). CDR3 length equals 14 residues. The CDR3 DNA reads TGTGCCAGTGTCTCCAGGGGTTACTACAATGAGCAGTTCTTC. Translating it yields CASVSRGYYNEQFF.

This clone was detected many times. The chain links TRBV15 to TRBJ2-1; TRBD1 aligns across 7 bases. The CDR3 length is 13 residues. V lost 4 bases, J lost 5 bases, and 2 bases stayed unmatched. Per the germline V gene, CDR1 is LNHNV and CDR2 is YYDKDF (reference sequence). CDR3 sequence: CATSKGAHNEQFF. The CDR3 nucleotides read TGTGCCACCAGCAAGGGGGCCCACAATGAGCAGTTCTTC.

A few counts support this clone. The chain joins TRBV10-2 to TRBJ2-7; a weak D match, TRBD2 (5 bases). V gave up 0 bases and J gave up 10 bases, with 13 bases separating them. From germline, CDR1 is WSHSY and CDR2 SAAADI. The CDR3 is made up of 13 amino acids. DNA for the CDR3: TGCGCCAGCAGTGAGTCATGGAGGCTCGATCAGTACTTC. The encoded protein is CASSESWRLDQYF.

This clone was seen many times. V usage is TRBV12-3 or TRBV12-4 and J usage is TRBJ2-7, with TRBD1 identical over 11 bases. After removal of 5 bases from V and 3 bases from J, the junction contained 6 bases not matched to a gene. This CDR3 is built from 15 residues. The CDR3 sequence: CASSRTGTGGYEQYF. CDR3 bases: TGTGCCAGCAGTCGAACCGGGACAGGGGGCTACGAGCAGTACTTC.

The chain links TRBV5-4 to TRBJ2-5; 7 positions agree with TRBD1. From germline, CDR1 is SGHNT and CDR2 YYREEE (reference sequence). Unmatched junction bases numbered 4, after V lost 1 base and J lost 4 bases. This CDR3 spans 14 amino acids. CDR3 in DNA: TGTGCCAGCAGCTTGACAGGGGCGCGAGAGACCCAGTACTTC. Translating gives CASSLTGARETQYF. Variable domain in full (rest from reference TRBV5-4 and TRBJ2-5): ETGVTQSPTHLIKTRGQQVTLRCSSQSGHNTVSWYQQALGQGPQFIFQYYREEENGRGNFPPRFSGLQFPNYSSELNVNALELDDSALYLCASSLTGARETQYFGPGTRLLVL.

This clone was observed many times. The V and J genes are TRBV29-1 and TRBJ2-1, with TRBD2 identical over 13 bases. The CDR3 has 15 residues. CDR1 and CDR2 (germline): SQVTM, ANQGSEA. V lost 7 bases to trimming and J lost 2 bases; unmatched junction nucleotides: 5. The CDR3, as DNA: TGCAGCGCTACGACTAGCGGGAGGACCTACAATGAGCAGTTCTTC. Its protein is CSATTSGRTYNEQFF.

The genes are TRBV20-1 and TRBJ2-1; 9 bases agree with TRBD1. With V trimmed by 6 bases and J by 8 bases, 11 bases remained unmatched. Germline CDR1 is DFQATT and CDR2 is SNEGSKA (reference sequence). The CDR3 covers 14 residues. CDR3 protein: CSASRDRVLDEQFF. The CDR3 DNA reads TGCAGTGCAAGTAGGGACAGGGTTTTGGATGAGCAGTTCTTC.

A note on this clone: A much larger clone sits a single nucleotide away, making a read error possible. The chain combines TRBV5-1 with TRBJ2-1; D is unresolved. The V and J ends lost 3 bases and 7 bases respectively, with 5 bases between them. CDR3 length: 11 amino acids. Germline V gene lookup returns CDR1 SGHRS and CDR2 YFSETQ. The CDR3 sequence is CASSSHNEQFF. The CDR3 bases are TGCGCCAGCAGCTCCCATAATGAGCAGTTCTTC.

The table lists this clone with many counts. This rearrangement joins TRBV9 to TRBJ2-7, with a weak D call TRBD1 (6 bases). Between the trimmed V and J ends, which lost 4 bases and 3 bases, there was a span of 17 bases. Germline lookup yields CDR1 SGDLS and CDR2 YYNGEE. The CDR3 loop spans 15 amino acids. The CDR3 spells CASSLRGQTHYEQYF. The DNA of the CDR3 is TGTGCCAGCAGCCTTCGAGGACAGACCCACTACGAGCAGTACTTC.

Comment on this clone: Germline is not matched at one junction end, which may reflect a read error. This chain's CDR3 is CASSRRLWADRIITYTQYF. CDR3 DNA sequence: TGTGCCAGCAGTCGCCGTCTTTGGGCCGACAGGATTATCACATATACGCAGTATTTT. The V and J genes are TRBV6-2 or TRBV6-3 and TRBJ2-3; D is possibly TRBD1 (6 bases). The CDR3 totals 19 residues. Germline V lookup: CDR1 MNHEY, CDR2 SVGEGT.

A few counts support this clone. This could be a read error, since a much larger clone is one nucleotide away. The chain uses TRBV6-1 and TRBJ2-1; 7 positions match TRBD2. This CDR3 is built from 14 residues. CDR1 and CDR2 (germline): MNHNS, SASEGT. The V gene end was trimmed by 5 bases and the J gene end by 9 bases; junction bases not matched to a gene: 10. This CDR3 reads CASSRLSGGGEQFF. As DNA, the CDR3 is TGTGCCAGCAGTCGACTATCGGGAGGCGGTGAGCAGTTCTTC.

This clone was observed many times. The rearrangement uses TRBV15 and TRBJ1-4; D ambiguous. Germline values: CDR1 LNHNV, CDR2 YYDKDF (reference sequence). The CDR3 has 15 amino acids. Trimming took 1 base from V and 8 from J, leaving 14 bases between them. The CDR3 DNA reads TGTGCCACCAGCAGAGGGTCGGGCAGTCAAGAAAAACTGTTTTTT. It translates to CATSRGSGSQEKLFF.

There are many counts of this clone. The chain recombines TRBV6-5 with TRBJ2-7, with 7 bases matching TRBD1. The CDR3 totals 12 residues. Germline CDR1 MNHEY, CDR2 SVGAGI. V shed 0 bases, J shed 9 bases, and the junction held 2 bases outside the gene matches. The CDR3 DNA follows: TGTGCCAGCAGTTACTCGGACAGGATGCAGTACTTC. Translation: CASSYSDRMQYF.

Turning to this clone: Possible read error: a much larger clone is one base away. Since the CDR3 does not end with the conserved phenylalanine or tryptophan, this likely comes from a read error. The gene calls are TRBV6-5 and TRBJ2-1, with 7 positions matching TRBD2. Germline V gene lookup returns CDR1 MNHEY and CDR2 SVGAGI. The CDR3 consists of 15 residues. The junction had 8 bases not matched to a gene; V was cut back by 0 bases and J by 9 bases. The DNA of the CDR3 is TGTGCCAGCAGTTACTCAGTGCCCCGCGGGGGTGAGCAGTTCCTC. It translates to CASSYSVPRGGEQFL.